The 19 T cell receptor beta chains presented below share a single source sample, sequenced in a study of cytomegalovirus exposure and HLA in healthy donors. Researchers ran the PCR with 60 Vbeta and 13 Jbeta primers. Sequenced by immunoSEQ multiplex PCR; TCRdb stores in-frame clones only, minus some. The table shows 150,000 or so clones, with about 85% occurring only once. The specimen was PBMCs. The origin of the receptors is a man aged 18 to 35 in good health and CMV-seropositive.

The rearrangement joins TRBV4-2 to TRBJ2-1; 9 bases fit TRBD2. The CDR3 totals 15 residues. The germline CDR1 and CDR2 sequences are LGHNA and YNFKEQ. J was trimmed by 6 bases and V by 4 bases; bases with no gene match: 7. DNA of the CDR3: TGTGCCAGCAGCCCCGGTGGCGGGGGGGCCAATGAGCAGTTCTTC. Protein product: CASSPGGGGANEQFF.

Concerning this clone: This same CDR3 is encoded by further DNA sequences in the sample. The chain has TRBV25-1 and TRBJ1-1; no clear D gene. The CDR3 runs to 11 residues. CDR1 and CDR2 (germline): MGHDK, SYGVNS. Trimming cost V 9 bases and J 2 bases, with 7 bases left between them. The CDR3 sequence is CASRGNTEAFF. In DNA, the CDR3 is TGTGCCAGTCGGGGTAACACTGAAGCTTTCTTT.

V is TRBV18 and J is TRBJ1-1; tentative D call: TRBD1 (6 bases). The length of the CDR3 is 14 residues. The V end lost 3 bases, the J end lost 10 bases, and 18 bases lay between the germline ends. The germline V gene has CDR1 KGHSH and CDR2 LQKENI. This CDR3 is CASSPGNGGLGAFF. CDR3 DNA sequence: TGTGCCAGCTCACCGGGAAACGGGGGGCTTGGAGCTTTCTTT.

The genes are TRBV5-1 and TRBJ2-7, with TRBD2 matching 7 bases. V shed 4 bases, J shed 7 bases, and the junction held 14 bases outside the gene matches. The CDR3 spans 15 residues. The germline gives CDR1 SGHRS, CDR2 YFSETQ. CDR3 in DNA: TGCGCCAGCAGCCCTCAAGGGAGGGTCGGGGATGAGCAGTACTTC. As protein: CASSPQGRVGDEQYF.

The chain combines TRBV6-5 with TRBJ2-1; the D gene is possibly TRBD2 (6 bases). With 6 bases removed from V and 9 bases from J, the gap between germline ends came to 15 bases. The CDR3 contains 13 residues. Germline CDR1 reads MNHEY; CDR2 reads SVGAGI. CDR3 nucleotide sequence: TGTGCCAGCAGAGCAGGGACTCTTGTTGAGCAGTTCTTC. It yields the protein CASRAGTLVEQFF.

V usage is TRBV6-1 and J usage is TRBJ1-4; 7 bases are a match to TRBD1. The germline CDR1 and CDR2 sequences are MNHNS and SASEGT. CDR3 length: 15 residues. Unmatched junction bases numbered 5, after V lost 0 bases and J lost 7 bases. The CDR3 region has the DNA TGTGCCAGCAGTGAAGCGGAGGGGGCTTCTGAAAAACTGTTTTTT. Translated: CASSEAEGASEKLFF.

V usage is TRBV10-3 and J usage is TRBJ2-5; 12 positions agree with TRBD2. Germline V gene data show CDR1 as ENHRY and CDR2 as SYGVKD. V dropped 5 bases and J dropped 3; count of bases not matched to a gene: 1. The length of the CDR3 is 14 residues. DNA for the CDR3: TGTGCCATCAGTCCTAGCGGGGGGGAAGAGACCCAGTACTTC. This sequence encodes CAISPSGGEETQYF.

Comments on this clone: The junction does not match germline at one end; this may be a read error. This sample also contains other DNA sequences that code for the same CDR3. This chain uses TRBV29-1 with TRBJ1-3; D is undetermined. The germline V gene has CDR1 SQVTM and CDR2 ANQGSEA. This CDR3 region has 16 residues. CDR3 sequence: CSVEDQERGSGNTIYF. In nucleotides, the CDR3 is TGCAGCGTTGAAGATCAAGAGCGAGGGTCTGGAAATACCATATATTTT.

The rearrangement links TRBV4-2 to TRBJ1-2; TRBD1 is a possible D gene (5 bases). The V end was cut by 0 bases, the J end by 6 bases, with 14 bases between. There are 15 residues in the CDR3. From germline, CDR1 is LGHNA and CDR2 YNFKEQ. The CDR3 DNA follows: TGTGCCAGCAGCCAAGATCGGGGGGGGTGGAATGGCTACACCTTC. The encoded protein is CASSQDRGGWNGYTF.

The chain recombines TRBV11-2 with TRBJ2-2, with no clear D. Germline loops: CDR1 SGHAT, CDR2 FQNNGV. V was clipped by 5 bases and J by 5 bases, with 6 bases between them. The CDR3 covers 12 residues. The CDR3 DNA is TGTGCCAGCAGCATATCTACCGGGGAGCTGTTTTTT. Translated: CASSISTGELFF.

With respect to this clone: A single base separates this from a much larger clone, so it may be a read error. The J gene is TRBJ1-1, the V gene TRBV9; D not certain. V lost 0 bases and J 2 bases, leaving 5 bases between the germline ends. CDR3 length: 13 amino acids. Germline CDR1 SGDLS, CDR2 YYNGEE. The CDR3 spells CASSVGANTEAFF. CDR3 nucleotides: TGTGCCAGCAGCGTAGGGGCTAACACTGAAGCTTTCTTT.

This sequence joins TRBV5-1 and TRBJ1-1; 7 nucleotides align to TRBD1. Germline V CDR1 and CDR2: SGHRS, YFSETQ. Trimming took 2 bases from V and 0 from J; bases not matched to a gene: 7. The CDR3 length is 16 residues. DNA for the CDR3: TGCGCCAGCAGCTTTGGAGCAGGGGGAGTGAACACTGAAGCTTTCTTT. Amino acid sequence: CASSFGAGGVNTEAFF.

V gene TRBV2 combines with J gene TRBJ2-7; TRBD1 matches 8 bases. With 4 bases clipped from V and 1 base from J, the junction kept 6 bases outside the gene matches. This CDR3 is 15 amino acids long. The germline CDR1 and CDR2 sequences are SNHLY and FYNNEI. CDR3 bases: TGTGCCAGCAGTGGGAATACAGGGGGATCCTACGAGCAGTACTTC. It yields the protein CASSGNTGGSYEQYF.

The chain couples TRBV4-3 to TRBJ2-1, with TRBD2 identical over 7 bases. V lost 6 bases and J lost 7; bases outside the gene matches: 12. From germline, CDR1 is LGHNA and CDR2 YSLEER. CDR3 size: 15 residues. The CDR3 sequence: CASRSTTREVNEQFF. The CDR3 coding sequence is TGCGCCAGCAGGAGTACCACCCGGGAGGTGAATGAGCAGTTCTTC.

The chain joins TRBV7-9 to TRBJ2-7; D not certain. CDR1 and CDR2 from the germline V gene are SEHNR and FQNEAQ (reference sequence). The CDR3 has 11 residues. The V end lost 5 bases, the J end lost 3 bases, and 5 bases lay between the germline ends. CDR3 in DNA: TGTGCCAGCAGCGTATACTACGAGCAGTACTTC. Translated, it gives CASSVYYEQYF. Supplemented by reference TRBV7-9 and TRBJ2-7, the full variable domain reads DTGVSQNPRHKITKRGQNVTFRCDPISEHNRLYWYRQTLGQGPEFLTYFQNEAQLEKSRLLSDRFSAERPKGSFSTLEIQRTEQGDSAMYLCASSVYYEQYFGPGTRLTVT.

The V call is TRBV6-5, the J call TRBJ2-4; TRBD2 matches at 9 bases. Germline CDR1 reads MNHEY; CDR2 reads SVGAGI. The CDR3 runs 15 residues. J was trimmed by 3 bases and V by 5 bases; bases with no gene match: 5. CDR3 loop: CASSRAGGDKNIQYF. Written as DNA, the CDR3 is TGTGCCAGCAGTCGCGCGGGGGGGGACAAAAACATTCAGTACTTC.

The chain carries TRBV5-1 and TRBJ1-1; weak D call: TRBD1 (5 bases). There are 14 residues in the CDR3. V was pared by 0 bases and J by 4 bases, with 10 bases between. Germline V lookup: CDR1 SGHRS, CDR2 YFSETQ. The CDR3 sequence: CASSLGAGPTEAFF. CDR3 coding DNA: TGCGCCAGCAGCTTGGGGGCAGGGCCCACTGAAGCTTTCTTT. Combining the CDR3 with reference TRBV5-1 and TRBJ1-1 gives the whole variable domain KAGVTQTPRYLIKTRGQQVTLSCSPISGHRSVSWYQQTPGQGLQFLFEYFSETQRNKGNFPGRFSGRQFSNSRSEMNVSTLELGDSALYLCASSLGAGPTEAFFGQGTRLTVV.

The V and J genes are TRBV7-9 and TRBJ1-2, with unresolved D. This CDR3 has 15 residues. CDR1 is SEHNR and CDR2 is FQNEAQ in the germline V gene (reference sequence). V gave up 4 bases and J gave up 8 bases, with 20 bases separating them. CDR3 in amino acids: CASSSLAGGNQGYTF. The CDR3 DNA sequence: TGTGCCAGCAGCTCCCTCGCCGGAGGGAATCAAGGCTACACCTTC.

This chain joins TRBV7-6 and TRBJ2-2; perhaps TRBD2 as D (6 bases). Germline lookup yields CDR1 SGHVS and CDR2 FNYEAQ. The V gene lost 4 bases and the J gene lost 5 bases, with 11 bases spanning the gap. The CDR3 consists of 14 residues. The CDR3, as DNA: TGTGCCAGCAGCTCCCGCGGGACTACCGGGGAGCTGTTTTTT. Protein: CASSSRGTTGELFF.